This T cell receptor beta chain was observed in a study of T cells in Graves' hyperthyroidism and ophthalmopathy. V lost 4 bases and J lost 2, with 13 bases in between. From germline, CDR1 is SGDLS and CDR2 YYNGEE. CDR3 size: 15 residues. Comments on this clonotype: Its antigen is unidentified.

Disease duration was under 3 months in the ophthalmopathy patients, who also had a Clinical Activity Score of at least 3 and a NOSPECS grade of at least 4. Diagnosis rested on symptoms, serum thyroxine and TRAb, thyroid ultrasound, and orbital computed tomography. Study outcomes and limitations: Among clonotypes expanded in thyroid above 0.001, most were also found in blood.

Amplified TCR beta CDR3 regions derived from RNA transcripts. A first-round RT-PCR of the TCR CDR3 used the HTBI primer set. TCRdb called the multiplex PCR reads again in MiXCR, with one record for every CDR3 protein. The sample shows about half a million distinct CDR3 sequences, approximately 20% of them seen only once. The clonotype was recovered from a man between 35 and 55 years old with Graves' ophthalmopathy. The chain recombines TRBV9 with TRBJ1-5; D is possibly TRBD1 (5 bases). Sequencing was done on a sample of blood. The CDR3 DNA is TGTGCCAGCAGCTCGGGGGGGTTGGGCAATCAGCCCCAGCATTTT. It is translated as CASSSGGLGNQPQHF.